This TCR beta chain is from a study of cytomegalovirus exposure and HLA in healthy donors (dated by TCRdb to the late 2010s). Turning to the overall study: The 700 or so repertoires of the first cohort and the roughly 120 validation repertoires were produced on the same platform, according to a later analysis. Besides the first cohort of around 670 subjects, a separate validation cohort made up of around 120 different subjects was used. The study combined high-throughput TCR immunosequencing, statistical association of individual TCRs with disease status, and machine learning to predict cytomegalovirus infection status. The aim of the study was to test whether cataloging public T cell receptors could identify signatures of past pathogen exposure.

The donors belonged to the validation cohort of over a hundred subjects, which was separate from the approximately 610-subject first cohort. Comment on this clone: Its cognate antigen has yet to be identified. No base quality information exists; no much larger clone differs at one position.

General conclusions and limits of the study: According to the authors, the approach could potentially be generalized to other disease states and immunological phenotypes. A few of the identified cytomegalovirus-associated TCR beta chains were confirmed in vitro to be specific for cytomegalovirus antigens. A later analysis found that TCRs clustered in the first cohort also tended to co-occur in the 120 validation repertoires, with 94% of cluster scores above 0. The study listed 150 to 200 TCR beta chains as associated with cytomegalovirus. All 120 or so repertoires were used to score co-occurrence in the validation cohort in a later analysis, because that analysis had no HLA typing for the cohort. Across donors, most TCR sequences were observed very rarely, whereas some public TCRs were present in many individuals. Cytomegalovirus status was reported to be diagnosed by the classifier with high specificity and sensitivity in both the original and validation cohorts.

CDR3 length: 12 amino acids, cysteine to phenylalanine. The read is trimmed to its CDR3 DNA, 36 bases read in frame from base 1. Based on the germline V gene, the CDR1 and CDR2 sequences are SGHRS and YFSETQ. The trim is 1 base for V and 5 bases for J, with a gap of 5 bases between the germline ends. Library construction relied on the immunoSEQ multiplex PCR assay. As for the authors' bioinformatics: A statistical classification framework was built for diagnosing cytomegalovirus status from the catalog of TCR beta chain sequences. TCRdb's version of the immuneACCESS table is confined to in-frame rearrangements and falls short of the full clone set. An unresolved V gene accounts for under half of the shortfall where checked; the remainder is of unknown origin. The V and J calls and clone size come from that table; D and trimming were worked out from the DNA. A total of around 250,000 clones appear in this sample, about 90% of them only once. The top ten clonotypes cover less than 0.4% of the sample.

Input material: PBMCs. The chain is encoded by TRBV5-1 joined to TRBJ2-3, and perhaps TRBD2 as D gene, on 5 matching bases. This clonotype was sampled from a woman between 18 and 29 years old in good health and CMV-seronegative. The CDR3 sequence is CASSLREDTQYF. The sequenced DNA is TGCGCCAGCAGCTTGCGGGAAGATACGCAGTATTTT.